This TCR beta chain was recorded in a study of T cells after yellow fever vaccination. Findings and caveats of the study: FACS-sorted repertoires might harbor abundant contaminating clonotypes from the bulk population. The booster response re-showed most primary clones: approximately 95% CD4, almost 90% CD8.

The V end was cut by 2 bases, the J end by 1 base, with 8 bases between. The germline gives CDR1 MNHEY, CDR2 SMNVEV (reference sequence). This CDR3 region has 15 residues. At least ten counts were recorded for this clonotype. The antigen remains undetermined. TCRdb itself ran the 5' RACE reads through MiXCR, one entry per CDR3 protein. The data hold roughly 120,000 distinct CDR3 sequences, with roughly 7.2% observed a single time. Specimen: CD4+ T cells sorted from PBMCs, collected about 49 days after the first yellow fever vaccination. The sequence derives from a man aged 18 to 30 who received the YFV17D yellow fever vaccine. The V gene is TRBV27, the J gene TRBJ2-2; D is undetermined. CDR3 coding DNA: TGTGCCAGCAGTTTAAGATCGGTGAACACCGGGGAGCTGTTTTTT. Its protein is CASSLRSVNTGELFF.